Following are 20 T cell receptor beta chains from one sample sequenced in a study of blood T cells in healthy people across ages. A second PCR of about 7 to 12 cycles used a sample-barcoded 5' primer and a J-beta primer mix. A single record per CDR3 protein comes from TCRdb applying MiXCR to the 5' RACE reads. The data contain approximately 800,000 distinct CDR3 sequences, around half of them singletons. Sequencing input: blood. The receptors were gathered from an elderly man in good health.

This chain uses TRBV2 with TRBJ2-1; 12 bases are shared with TRBD2. The CDR3 length is 14 residues. V was pared by 8 bases and J by 9 bases, with 8 bases of the junction left unmatched. Germline V lookup: CDR1 SNHLY, CDR2 FYNNEI. CDR3 nucleotide sequence: TGTGCCAGCCGAGGGACTAGCGGGCTGAGTGAGCAGTTCTTC. Protein sequence: CASRGTSGLSEQFF.

CDR3 in amino acids: CSASSRGDPAKNIQYF. The CDR3 DNA is TGCAGTGCTTCCTCTCGCGGGGACCCGGCCAAAAACATTCAGTACTTC. The chain uses TRBV20-1 and TRBJ2-4; D possibly corresponds to TRBD2 (6 bases). Per germline, CDR1 DFQATT and CDR2 SNEGSKA (reference sequence). V lost 5 bases, J lost 1 base, and 18 bases lay in between. This CDR3 has 16 residues.

The rearrangement joins TRBV2 to TRBJ2-4; perhaps TRBD2 as D (6 bases). The DNA end is a closer match to TRBJ2-5, so the J assignment may be wrong. From germline, CDR1 is SNHLY and CDR2 FYNNEI. The CDR3 length is 12 residues. DNA of the CDR3: TGTGCCAGCAGTGAGCGGGGACAGACCCAGTACTTC. Amino acids: CASSERGQTQYF.

CDR3 nucleotides: TGCAGTGCCCCCGCGTCAGGGATCCCCATTCAGTACTTC. Amino acid sequence: CSAPASGIPIQYF. V usage is TRBV20-1 and J usage is TRBJ2-4; the D gene is possibly TRBD1 (5 bases). The CDR3 has 13 amino acids. The germline CDR1 and CDR2 sequences are DFQATT and SNEGSKA (reference sequence). V lost 6 bases, J lost 9 bases, and 18 bases lay in between.

This chain uses TRBV28 with TRBJ2-2, with 9 bases matching TRBD1. The CDR3 covers 15 residues. Germline loops: CDR1 MDHEN, CDR2 SYDVKM. V was pared by 6 bases and J by 4 bases, with 6 bases of the junction left unmatched. CDR3 loop: CASREQGASTGELFF. As DNA, the CDR3 is TGTGCCAGCAGGGAACAGGGGGCCTCCACCGGGGAGCTGTTTTTT. Full variable domain (remainder filled in from reference TRBV28 and TRBJ2-2): DVKVTQSSRYLVKRTGEKVFLECVQDMDHENMFWYRQDPGLGLRLIYFSYDVKMKEKGDIPEGYSVSREKKERFSLILESASTNQTSMYLCASREQGASTGELFFGEGSRLTVL.

This clonotype was detected ten times or more. This chain connects TRBV5-1 to TRBJ2-1; 9 nucleotides line up with TRBD1. CDR3 length equals 15 residues. Germline trimming cut 1 base from V and 4 bases from J; bases unmatched to any gene: 3. The V gene's germline CDR1 is SGHRS and CDR2 YFSETQ. CDR3 loop: CASSLPGQGYNEQFF. DNA of the CDR3: TGCGCCAGCAGCTTGCCAGGACAGGGGTACAATGAGCAGTTCTTC.

This clonotype occurred many times. V and J are TRBV20-1 and TRBJ2-1; tentative D call: TRBD2 (6 bases). CDR1 DFQATT and CDR2 SNEGSKA come from the germline V gene (reference sequence). V was clipped by 4 bases and J by 0 bases, with 13 bases between them. The CDR3 totals 15 residues. The CDR3 region has the DNA TGCAGTGCTACAGGTAGCGGACCCTCCTACAATGAGCAGTTCTTC. It yields the protein CSATGSGPSYNEQFF.

The chain couples TRBV4-2 to TRBJ1-2, with a tentative D call TRBD1 (6 bases). Germline CDR1 LGHNA, CDR2 YNFKEQ. The CDR3 covers 16 residues. The V end lost 4 bases, the J end lost 8 bases, and 23 bases lay between the germline ends. The CDR3 sequence: CASSPGGRTGFDGYTF. For the CDR3, the DNA is TGTGCCAGCAGCCCGGGGGGGAGAACAGGGTTCGACGGCTACACCTTC.

In this sample, this clonotype turned up a few times. V usage is TRBV4-2 and J usage is TRBJ1-4; 7 bases line up with TRBD1. The CDR3 extends over 15 amino acids. V was clipped by 1 base and J by 5 bases; unmatched bases: 4. The germline CDR1 and CDR2 sequences are LGHNA and YNFKEQ. CDR3 sequence reads: CASSQAGTANEKLFF. CDR3 DNA: TGTGCCAGCAGCCAAGCCGGGACAGCAAATGAAAAACTGTTTTTT.

The chain couples TRBV12-3 or TRBV12-4 to TRBJ2-1; D is undetermined. The J call is uncertain, as TRBJ2-7 better fits the DNA end. This CDR3 has 12 residues. The CDR3 coding sequence is TGTGCCAGCAGTCTGGCCAGCGCCGAGCAGTACTTC. It is translated as CASSLASAEQYF.

This clonotype was detected a few times. A much bigger clone sits one base away, suggesting this may be a read error. This chain joins TRBV12-3 or TRBV12-4 and TRBJ2-5; no clear D gene. The CDR3 covers 12 residues. Deletions cut 2 bases from V and 11 bases from J, with 12 bases between. CDR3 sequence: CASSLQWPLQYF. CDR3 bases: TGTGCCAGCAGTTTACAGTGGCCTCTTCAGTACTTC.

This clonotype was found a few times. V and J are TRBV7-6 and TRBJ2-1, with D unclear. The CDR3 loop spans 14 amino acids. Trimming pared 0 bases from V and 7 bases from J, leaving 10 bases between. Germline CDR1 and CDR2: SGHVS and FNYEAQ. CDR3 loop: CASSLASLRNEQFF. In DNA form, the CDR3 reads TGTGCCAGCAGCTTAGCGTCCCTAAGAAATGAGCAGTTCTTC.

V usage is TRBV10-1 and J usage is TRBJ2-7, with D possibly matching TRBD2 (5 bases). CDR1 WNHNN and CDR2 SYGVQD come from the germline V gene (reference sequence). V was cut by 8 bases and J by 0 bases, with 14 bases left in between. CDR3 length: 14 residues. The CDR3 DNA is TGCGCCAGCTCCCCTCCGGGGAGCTCCTACGAGCAGTACTTC. It encodes CASSPPGSSYEQYF.

The chain employs TRBV6-2 or TRBV6-3 and TRBJ2-5; D is perhaps TRBD2 (5 bases). Looked up from germline, CDR1 is MNHEY and CDR2 is SVGEGT. The ends were cut back, 4 bases at V and 5 bases at J, with 14 bases in the middle. CDR3 length equals 14 residues. The CDR3 nucleotides are TGTGCCAGCAGTTTGATGGGGAGTTGGGAGACCCAGTACTTC. Its translation is CASSLMGSWETQYF.

For this clonotype: The germline gene is not matched at one end of the junction; a read error may be the cause. This sequence joins TRBV7-2 and TRBJ2-4; 11 bases are a match to TRBD1. The assigned J gene may be wrong: the sequence end matches TRBJ2-7 better. Germline loops: CDR1 SGHTA, CDR2 FQGNSA. This CDR3 contains 15 residues. The DNA of the CDR3 is TGTGCCAGCAGCCCCTGGACAGGGGGCTCCCACGAGCAGTACTTC. This encodes CASSPWTGGSHEQYF.

This clonotype showed up just a few times. The chain is built from TRBV14 and TRBJ2-7; D unclear. The germline V and J ends were trimmed by 4 bases and 7 bases, with 17 bases remaining between them. Germline CDR1 reads SGHDN; CDR2 reads FVKESK. The CDR3 spans 14 residues. The CDR3, as DNA: TGTGCCAGCAGCCCTTCAGCCCTATTGGGGGAGCAGTACTTC. Its translation is CASSPSALLGEQYF.

V gene TRBV24-1 combines with J gene TRBJ2-1, with a tentative D call TRBD1 (6 bases). Germline V gene lookup returns CDR1 KGHDR and CDR2 SFDVKD. This CDR3 is 16 amino acids long. Trimming left V 3 bases short and J 12 bases short, with 23 bases between. CDR3 nucleotide sequence: TGTGCCACCAGTGATCCTGGGGGCGCCCCGTCACAGGGGCAGTTCTTC. Residues: CATSDPGGAPSQGQFF.

The gene calls are TRBV20-1 and TRBJ2-2; 9 nucleotides agree with TRBD2. The ends lost 5 bases at V and 4 bases at J; junction bases unmatched: 11. Looked up from germline, CDR1 is DFQATT and CDR2 is SNEGSKA (reference sequence). The CDR3 extends over 16 amino acids. The CDR3 is CSAPRLAASSTGELFF. CDR3 DNA sequence: TGCAGTGCTCCAAGACTAGCGGCCTCGAGCACCGGGGAGCTGTTTTTT.

The chain employs TRBV20-1 and TRBJ2-3; 9 positions agree with TRBD2. With 2 bases clipped from V and 2 bases from J, the junction kept 2 bases outside the gene matches. CDR1 is DFQATT, CDR2 SNEGSKA, per germline (reference sequence). The CDR3 length is 14 residues. CDR3: CSARLAGLTDTQYF. The DNA for the CDR3 is TGCAGTGCTAGACTAGCGGGGCTCACAGATACGCAGTATTTT.

The chain links TRBV2 to TRBJ2-2, with TRBD2 identical over 8 bases. Germline assignment: CDR1 SNHLY and CDR2 FYNNEI. Trimming cost V 6 bases and J 3 bases; bases outside gene matches: 6. This CDR3 comprises 15 residues. In DNA, the CDR3 is TGTGCCAGCAGACCGAGCGGGAGTTACACCGGGGAGCTGTTTTTT. It translates to CASRPSGSYTGELFF.